This T cell receptor beta chain was identified during a study of shared clonotypes between healthy human individuals. Findings and caveats of the study: Naive CD4 clonotypes overlapped across a handful of donors at roughly 5%.

The junction had 3 bases not matched to a gene; V was cut back by 4 bases and J by 1 base. The CDR3 has 14 residues. CDR1 is SGHTS, CDR2 YDEGEE, per germline. For this clone: Its antigen is unidentified.

CD45RO negativity and positive selection for CCR7 defined naive CD8 cells, a population that excluded terminally differentiated effector memory CD45RA+ cells. The repertoire was sequenced with immunoSEQ multiplex PCR; TCRdb's copy has only in-frame clones and lacks some. The sample contains about 2 million clones, 85% to 95% of which appear only once. The sequence was obtained from a man between 18 and 35 years old in good health. Specimen: naive CD8+ T cells sorted from blood. This rearrangement joins TRBV5-8 to TRBJ2-5; 8 nucleotides match TRBD1. In DNA form, the CDR3 reads TGTGCCAGCAGCACCGGACAGGGCCAAGAGACCCAGTACTTC. Encoded protein: CASSTGQGQETQYF.